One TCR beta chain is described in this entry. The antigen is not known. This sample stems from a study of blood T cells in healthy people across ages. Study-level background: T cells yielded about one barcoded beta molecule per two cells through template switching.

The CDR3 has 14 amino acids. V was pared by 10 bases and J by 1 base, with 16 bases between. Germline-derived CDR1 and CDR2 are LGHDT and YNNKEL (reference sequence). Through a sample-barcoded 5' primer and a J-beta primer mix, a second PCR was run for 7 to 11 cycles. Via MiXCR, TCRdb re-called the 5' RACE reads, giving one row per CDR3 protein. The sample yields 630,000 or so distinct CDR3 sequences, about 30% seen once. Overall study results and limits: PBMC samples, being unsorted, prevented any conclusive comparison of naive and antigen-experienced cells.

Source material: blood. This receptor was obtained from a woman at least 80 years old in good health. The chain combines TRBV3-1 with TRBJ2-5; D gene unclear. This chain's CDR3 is CAKKVVRAQETQYF. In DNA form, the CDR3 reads TGTGCCAAAAAGGTAGTCAGAGCCCAAGAGACCCAGTACTTC.